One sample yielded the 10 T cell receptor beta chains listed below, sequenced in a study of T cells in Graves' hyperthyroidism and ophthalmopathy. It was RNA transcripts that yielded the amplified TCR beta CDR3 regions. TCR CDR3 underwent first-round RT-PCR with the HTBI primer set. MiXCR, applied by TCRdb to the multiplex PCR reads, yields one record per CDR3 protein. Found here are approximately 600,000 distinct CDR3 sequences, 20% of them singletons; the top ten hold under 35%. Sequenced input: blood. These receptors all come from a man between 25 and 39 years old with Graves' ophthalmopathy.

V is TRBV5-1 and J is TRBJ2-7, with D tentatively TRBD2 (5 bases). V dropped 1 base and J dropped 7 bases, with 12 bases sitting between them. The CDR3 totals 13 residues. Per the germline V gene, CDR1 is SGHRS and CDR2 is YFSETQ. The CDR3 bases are TGCGCCAGCAGCTTGAATCGGGGAGAAGAGCAGTACTTC. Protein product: CASSLNRGEEQYF. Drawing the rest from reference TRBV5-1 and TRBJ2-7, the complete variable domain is KAGVTQTPRYLIKTRGQQVTLSCSPISGHRSVSWYQQTPGQGLQFLFEYFSETQRNKGNFPGRFSGRQFSNSRSEMNVSTLELGDSALYLCASSLNRGEEQYFGPGTRLTVT.

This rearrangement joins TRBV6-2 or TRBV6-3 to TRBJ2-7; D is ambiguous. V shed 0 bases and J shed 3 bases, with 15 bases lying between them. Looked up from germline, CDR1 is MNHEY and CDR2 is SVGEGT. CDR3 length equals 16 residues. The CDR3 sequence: CASSYSKQVGYYEQYF. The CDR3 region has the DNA TGTGCCAGCAGTTACTCGAAGCAGGTCGGATACTACGAGCAGTACTTC.

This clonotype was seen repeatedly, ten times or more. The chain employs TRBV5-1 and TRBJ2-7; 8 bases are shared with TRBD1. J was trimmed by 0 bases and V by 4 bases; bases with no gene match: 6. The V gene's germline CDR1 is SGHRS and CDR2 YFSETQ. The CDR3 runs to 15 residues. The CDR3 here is CASSERQGHSYEQYF. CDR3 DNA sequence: TGCGCCAGCAGCGAGAGACAGGGGCACTCCTACGAGCAGTACTTC.

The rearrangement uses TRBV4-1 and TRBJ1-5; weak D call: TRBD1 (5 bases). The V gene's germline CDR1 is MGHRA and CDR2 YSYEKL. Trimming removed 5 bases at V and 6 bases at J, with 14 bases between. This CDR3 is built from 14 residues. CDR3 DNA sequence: TGCGCCAGCAGCTATGGGGGGGATCGTCAGCCCCAGCATTTT. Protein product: CASSYGGDRQPQHF.

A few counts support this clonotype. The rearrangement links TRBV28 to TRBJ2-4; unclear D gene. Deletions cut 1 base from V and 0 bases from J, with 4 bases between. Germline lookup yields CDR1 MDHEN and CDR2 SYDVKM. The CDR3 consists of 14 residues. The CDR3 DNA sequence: TGTGCCAGCAGTTTATCCATAGCCAAAAACATTCAGTACTTC. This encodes CASSLSIAKNIQYF.

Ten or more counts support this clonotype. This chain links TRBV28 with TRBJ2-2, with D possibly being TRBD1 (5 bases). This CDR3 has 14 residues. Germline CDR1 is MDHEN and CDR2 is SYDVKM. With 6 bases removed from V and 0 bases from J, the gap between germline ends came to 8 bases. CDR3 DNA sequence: TGTGCCAGCAGGACAGTATCGAACACCGGGGAGCTGTTTTTT. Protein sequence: CASRTVSNTGELFF. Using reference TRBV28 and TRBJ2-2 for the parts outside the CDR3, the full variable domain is DVKVTQSSRYLVKRTGEKVFLECVQDMDHENMFWYRQDPGLGLRLIYFSYDVKMKEKGDIPEGYSVSREKKERFSLILESASTNQTSMYLCASRTVSNTGELFFGEGSRLTVL.

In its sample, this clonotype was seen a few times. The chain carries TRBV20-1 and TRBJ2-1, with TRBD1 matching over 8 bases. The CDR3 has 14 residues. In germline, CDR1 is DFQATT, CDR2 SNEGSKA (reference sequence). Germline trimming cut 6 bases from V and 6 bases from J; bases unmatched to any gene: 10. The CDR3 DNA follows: TGCAGTGCCGAAAAGGACAGGGTGTCCAATGAGCAGTTCTTC. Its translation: CSAEKDRVSNEQFF.

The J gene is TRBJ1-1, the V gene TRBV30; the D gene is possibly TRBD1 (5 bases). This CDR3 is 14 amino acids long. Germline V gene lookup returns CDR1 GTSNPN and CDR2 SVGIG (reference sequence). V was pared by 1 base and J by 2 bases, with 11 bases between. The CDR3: CAWSDPTENTEAFF. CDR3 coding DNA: TGTGCCTGGAGTGACCCGACAGAAAACACTGAAGCTTTCTTT.

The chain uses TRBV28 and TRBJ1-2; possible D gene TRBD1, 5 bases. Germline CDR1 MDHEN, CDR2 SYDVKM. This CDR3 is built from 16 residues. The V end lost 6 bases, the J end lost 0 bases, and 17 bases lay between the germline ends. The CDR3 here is CASRLPGEATNYGYTF. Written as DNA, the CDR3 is TGTGCCAGCAGACTCCCGGGGGAGGCTACTAACTATGGCTACACCTTC.

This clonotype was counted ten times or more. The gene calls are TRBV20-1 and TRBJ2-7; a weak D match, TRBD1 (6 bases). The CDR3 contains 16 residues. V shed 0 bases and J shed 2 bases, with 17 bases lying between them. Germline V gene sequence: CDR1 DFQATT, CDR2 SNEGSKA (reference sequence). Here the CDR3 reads CSARDWGQGHPYEQYF. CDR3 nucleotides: TGCAGTGCTAGAGATTGGGGGCAGGGGCACCCCTACGAGCAGTACTTC.